Presented here are 18 T cell receptor beta chains from one specimen sequenced in a study of identical twins. TCRdb reprocessed the 5' RACE reads with MiXCR, giving one entry per CDR3 protein. The sample holds approximately 620,000 distinct CDR3 sequences, 8.5% to 9.5% seen once. The same sample was also studied in work on yellow fever vaccine responses in identical twins.

The specimen was PBMCs. The receptors shown here come from a young woman in good health.

There are many counts of this clonotype. The chain recombines TRBV19 with TRBJ1-1; TRBD1 matches 9 bases. Germline values: CDR1 LNHDA, CDR2 SQIVND (reference sequence). The trim removed 3 bases at V and 4 bases at J, leaving 0 bases unmatched. This CDR3 spans 13 amino acids. The CDR3 region is CASSMTGGTEAFF. CDR3 DNA: TGTGCCAGTAGTATGACAGGGGGCACTGAAGCTTTCTTT.

This clonotype was seen a handful of times. The chain carries TRBV2 and TRBJ2-7; unclear D gene. V was trimmed by 5 bases and J by 2 bases, leaving 13 bases between them. The CDR3 covers 14 residues. CDR1 and CDR2 (germline): SNHLY, FYNNEI. CDR3 sequence reads: CASSLTSITYEQYF. In nucleotides, the CDR3 is TGTGCCAGCAGTCTCACCTCAATTACCTACGAGCAGTACTTC. Based on the CDR3 plus reference TRBV2 and TRBJ2-7, the full variable domain is EPEVTQTPSHQVTQMGQEVILRCVPISNHLYFYWYRQILGQKVEFLVSFYNNEISEKSEIFDDQFSVERPDGSNFTLKIRSTKLEDSAMYFCASSLTSITYEQYFGPGTRLTVT.

V gene TRBV7-8 combines with J gene TRBJ1-4, with D unresolved. Trimming removed 1 base from V and 3 bases from J, with 9 bases in between. The V gene's germline CDR1 is SGHVS and CDR2 FQNEAQ. CDR3 length equals 15 residues. This chain's CDR3 is CASSLGGLSNEKLFF. CDR3 nucleotide sequence: TGTGCCAGCAGCTTAGGTGGGCTATCTAATGAAAAACTGTTTTTT.

V and J are TRBV3-1 and TRBJ2-2; D remains ambiguous. Germline V gene sequence: CDR1 LGHDT, CDR2 YNNKEL (reference sequence). The CDR3 sequence is 15 residues long. The V gene lost 1 base and the J gene lost 5 bases, with 11 bases spanning the gap. The CDR3 loop is CASSQVSRPTGELFF. The CDR3 nucleotides are TGTGCCAGCAGCCAAGTGTCTAGACCGACCGGGGAGCTGTTTTTT.

This clonotype was counted between two and nine times. The chain joins TRBV29-1 to TRBJ2-5; the D is unclear. The germline V and J ends were trimmed by 4 bases and 5 bases, with 17 bases remaining between them. The CDR3 sequence is 14 residues long. In germline, CDR1 is SQVTM, CDR2 ANQGSEA. The CDR3 protein is CSVGWGTVWETQYF. Written as DNA, the CDR3 is TGCAGCGTTGGATGGGGTACAGTATGGGAGACCCAGTACTTC.

The table lists this clonotype with many counts. The chain links TRBV12-3 or TRBV12-4 to TRBJ2-3; tentatively, D is TRBD2 (6 bases). V dropped 7 bases and J dropped 1 base, with 12 bases sitting between them. This CDR3 comprises 14 residues. The CDR3 DNA sequence: TGTGCCAGCACCCAGGGACTGCGCACAGATACGCAGTATTTT. This codes for CASTQGLRTDTQYF.

This clonotype was seen repeatedly, ten times or more. The V and J genes are TRBV6-1 and TRBJ1-1, with D tentatively TRBD1 (5 bases). V was shortened by 5 bases and J by 1 base, with 14 bases between the two germline ends. The germline V gene has CDR1 MNHNS and CDR2 SASEGT. This CDR3 is 15 amino acids long. CDR3 nucleotides: TGTGCCAGCAGTAGCTACAGAGGGGAGAACACTGAAGCTTTCTTT. Protein product: CASSSYRGENTEAFF.

The chain carries TRBV3-1 and TRBJ2-7; D might be TRBD1 or TRBD2, each matching 5 bases. CDR3 length equals 16 residues. The germline gives CDR1 LGHDT, CDR2 YNNKEL (reference sequence). Trimming cost V 1 base and J 2 bases, with 15 bases left between them. In DNA, the CDR3 is TGTGCCAGCAGCCAAGTAACCGGGACCGGAGCCTACGAGCAGTACTTC. This gives the protein CASSQVTGTGAYEQYF.

The rearrangement uses TRBV10-3 and TRBJ2-7; 12 positions match TRBD1. From germline, CDR1 is ENHRY and CDR2 SYGVKD. J lost 4 bases, V lost 10 bases, and 5 bases had no gene match. CDR3 length equals 13 residues. The CDR3 loop reads CATRDRGLYEQYF. As DNA, the CDR3 is TGTGCCACCAGGGACAGGGGGCTTTACGAGCAGTACTTC.

This clonotype was seen more than once but under ten times. The chain combines TRBV20-1 with TRBJ2-3; no reliable D call. Trimming took 0 bases from V and 9 from J, leaving 10 bases between them. The CDR3 runs to 12 residues. Germline CDR1 and CDR2: DFQATT and SNEGSKA (reference sequence). The CDR3 nucleotides are TGCAGTGCTAGAGATCTTGGTAGGACGCAGTATTTT. Its translation: CSARDLGRTQYF.

The chain uses TRBV6-2 or TRBV6-3 and TRBJ2-2; D might be TRBD1 (5 bases). The V end was cut by 8 bases, the J end by 3 bases, with 16 bases between. The germline V gene encodes CDR1 MNHEY and CDR2 SVGEGT. The CDR3 consists of 15 residues. This CDR3 reads CASGTKGFHTGELFF. DNA for the CDR3: TGTGCCAGCGGAACAAAGGGGTTTCACACCGGGGAGCTGTTTTTT.

Many counts were recorded for this clonotype. The chain links TRBV10-3 to TRBJ2-5; 8 positions agree with TRBD2. With 8 bases clipped from V and 5 bases from J, the junction kept 4 bases outside the gene matches. The CDR3 is 12 residues long. Germline V gives CDR1 ENHRY, CDR2 SYGVKD. This chain's CDR3 is CAIGASGETQYF. In DNA, the CDR3 is TGTGCCATCGGGGCTAGCGGGGAGACCCAGTACTTC.

This clonotype has only a few counts. The chain joins TRBV20-1 to TRBJ2-2; weak D call: TRBD2 (5 bases). Germline lookup yields CDR1 DFQATT and CDR2 SNEGSKA (reference sequence). The CDR3 totals 15 residues. The V end lost 5 bases, the J end lost 1 base, and 14 bases lay between the germline ends. Written as DNA, the CDR3 is TGCAGTGCTCCATCTAGCACTGGGAACACCGGGGAGCTGTTTTTT. Translation gives CSAPSSTGNTGELFF.

This clonotype was observed a handful of times. The rearrangement links TRBV10-2 to TRBJ1-2; 7 bases are a match to TRBD1. The V gene end was trimmed by 6 bases and the J gene end by 2 bases; junction bases not matched to a gene: 6. This CDR3 spans 14 amino acids. Germline V lookup: CDR1 WSHSY, CDR2 SAAADI. CDR3 nucleotides: TGCGCCAGCAGGGGGGACAGCGAAAACTATGGCTACACCTTC. Encoded protein: CASRGDSENYGYTF.

This clonotype was picked up a small number of times. The chain employs TRBV20-1 and TRBJ2-7; 7 bases agree with TRBD1. This CDR3 is 16 amino acids long. The J segment lost 3 bases and the V segment lost 6 bases, leaving 17 bases of the junction unmatched. CDR1 and CDR2 (germline): DFQATT, SNEGSKA (reference sequence). The CDR3: CSAPPGPGTAYYEQYF. Written as DNA, the CDR3 is TGCAGTGCCCCCCCGGGGCCGGGGACAGCATACTACGAGCAGTACTTC.

This clonotype was detected only a few times. The chain couples TRBV27 to TRBJ2-5; 9 bases agree with TRBD1. With 4 bases clipped from V and 4 bases from J, the junction kept 4 bases outside the gene matches. The CDR3 is made up of 14 amino acids. Germline loops: CDR1 MNHEY, CDR2 SMNVEV (reference sequence). The CDR3 DNA is TGTGCCAGCAGTTCCACAGGGGGCCTAGAGACCCAGTACTTC. Encoded protein: CASSSTGGLETQYF.

This rearrangement joins TRBV27 to TRBJ2-7; 7 bases match TRBD2. CDR3 size: 15 residues. Germline CDR1 MNHEY, CDR2 SMNVEV (reference sequence). Germline trimming cut 6 bases from V and 4 bases from J; bases unmatched to any gene: 12. CDR3 nucleotide sequence: TGTGCCAGCAGCGATAAAGGACTAGGGGAGTACGAGCAGTACTTC. This encodes CASSDKGLGEYEQYF.

The CDR3 is CASKTGTGRNEQYF. CDR3 coding DNA: TGTGCCAGCAAAACCGGGACGGGGAGGAACGAGCAGTACTTC. This rearrangement joins TRBV27 to TRBJ2-7, with a possible D match to TRBD2 (6 bases). The CDR3 runs to 14 residues. CDR1 and CDR2 (germline): MNHEY, SMNVEV (reference sequence). V gave up 7 bases and J gave up 5 bases, with 18 bases separating them.